This T cell receptor beta chain is drawn from a study of blood T cells in healthy people across ages. General study findings and limits: It was held that the diversity estimates obtained from one million T cells were underestimates. Per-million-T-cell TCR beta diversity fell roughly linearly with age.

Per germline, CDR1 DFQATT and CDR2 SNEGSKA (reference sequence). Trimming shortened V by 7 bases and J by 5 bases, and 12 bases separated the two germline ends. The CDR3 spans 12 residues. On this clonotype itself: Its matching antigen is unknown.

Together with a sample-barcoded 5' primer, a J-beta primer mix was included in a second PCR lasting roughly 6 to 12 cycles. Each of the cDNA molecules was tagged by a template-switch adaptor with 12 random nucleotides. TCRdb redid the calling of the 5' RACE reads with MiXCR, one entry per CDR3 protein. Of 600,000 to 1,000,000 distinct CDR3 sequences listed, over 45% are singletons. Specimen: blood. The rearrangement links TRBV20-1 to TRBJ2-1, with TRBD2 as a possible D gene (6 bases). The sequence came from a man aged 25-40 years in good health. The CDR3 spells CSEAGKHNEQFF. Here the CDR3 DNA reads TGCAGTGAAGCGGGTAAACACAATGAGCAGTTCTTC.